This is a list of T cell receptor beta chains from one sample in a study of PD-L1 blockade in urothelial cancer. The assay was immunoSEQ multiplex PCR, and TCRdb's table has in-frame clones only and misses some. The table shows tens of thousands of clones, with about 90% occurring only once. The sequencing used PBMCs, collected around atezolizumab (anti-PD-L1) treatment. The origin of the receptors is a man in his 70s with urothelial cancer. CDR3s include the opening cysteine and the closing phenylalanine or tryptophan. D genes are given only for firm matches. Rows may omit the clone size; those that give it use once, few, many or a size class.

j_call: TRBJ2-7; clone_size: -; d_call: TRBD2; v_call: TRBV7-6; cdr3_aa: CASSLGSGGLSYEQYF; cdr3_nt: TGTGCCAGCAGCTTGGGTAGCGGGGGCCTTTCCTACGAGCAGTACTTC
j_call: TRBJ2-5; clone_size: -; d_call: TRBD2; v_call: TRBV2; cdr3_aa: CASSAGTSGRALGNF; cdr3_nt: TGTGCCAGCAGTGCGGGGACTAGCGGGAGGGCCCTGGGTAACTTC
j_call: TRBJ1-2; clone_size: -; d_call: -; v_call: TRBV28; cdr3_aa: CASSLSPRTGSGYTF; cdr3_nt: TGTGCCAGCAGTTTATCCCCTAGAACAGGGAGCGGCTACACCTTC
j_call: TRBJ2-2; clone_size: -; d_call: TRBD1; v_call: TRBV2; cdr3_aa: CASDGQGQNTGELFF; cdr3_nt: TGTGCCAGCGATGGACAGGGCCAGAACACCGGGGAGCTGTTTTTT
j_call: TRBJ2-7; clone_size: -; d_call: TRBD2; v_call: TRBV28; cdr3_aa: CASTEAGTIDTKQYF; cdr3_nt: TGTGCCAGCACTGAAGCCGGGACTATTGATACGAAGCAGTACTTC
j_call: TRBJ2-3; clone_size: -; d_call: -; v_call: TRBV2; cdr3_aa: CASSVQTTDTQYF; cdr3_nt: TGTGCCAGCAGTGTACAGACCACAGATACGCAGTATTTT
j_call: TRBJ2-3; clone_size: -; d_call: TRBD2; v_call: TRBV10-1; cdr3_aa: CASSEVSGRTTDTQYF; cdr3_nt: TGCGCCAGCAGTGAGGTTAGCGGGAGGACCACAGATACGCAGTATTTT
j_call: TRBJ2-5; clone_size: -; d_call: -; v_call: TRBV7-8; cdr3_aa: CASSSGQYTPLEYF; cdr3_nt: TGTGCCAGCAGCAGCGGACAGTACACCCCTTTGGAGTACTTC
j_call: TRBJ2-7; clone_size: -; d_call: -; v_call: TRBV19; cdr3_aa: CASSSGLGQSYEQYF; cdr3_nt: TGTGCCAGTAGTTCAGGGCTCGGACAGTCCTACGAGCAGTACTTC
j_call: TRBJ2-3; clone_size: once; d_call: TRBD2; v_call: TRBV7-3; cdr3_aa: CASSLTSGATSARTDTQYF; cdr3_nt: TGTGCCAGCAGCTTAACGAGTGGTGCGACTAGCGCCCGCACAGATACGCAGTATTTT
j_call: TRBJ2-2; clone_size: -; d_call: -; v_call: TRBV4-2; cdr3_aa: CASSQPGLDTGELFF; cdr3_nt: TGTGCCAGCAGCCAACCGGGACTCGACACCGGGGAGCTGTTTTTT
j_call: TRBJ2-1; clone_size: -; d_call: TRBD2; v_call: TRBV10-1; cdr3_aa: CASSEARTSGRSDEQFF; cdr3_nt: TGCGCCAGCAGTGAGGCTCGGACTAGCGGGAGAAGCGATGAGCAGTTCTTC
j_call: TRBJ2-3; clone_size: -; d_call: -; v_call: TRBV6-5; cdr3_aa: CASRRRRVADTQYF; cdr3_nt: TGTGCCAGCAGACGTCGGAGAGTAGCAGATACGCAGTATTTT
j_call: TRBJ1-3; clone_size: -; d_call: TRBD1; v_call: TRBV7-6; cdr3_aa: CASSGGQGSWNTIYF; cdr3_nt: TGTGCCAGCAGCGGGGGACAGGGGAGCTGGAACACCATATATTTT
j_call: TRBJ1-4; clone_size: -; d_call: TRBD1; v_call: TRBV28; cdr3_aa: CASGGVDRGGEKLFF; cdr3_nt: TGTGCCAGCGGCGGGGTGGACAGGGGCGGTGAAAAACTGTTTTTT
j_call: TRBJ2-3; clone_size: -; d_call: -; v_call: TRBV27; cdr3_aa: CASSLSPGVADTQYF; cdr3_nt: TGTGCCAGCAGTTTATCCCCGGGAGTGGCAGATACGCAGTATTTT
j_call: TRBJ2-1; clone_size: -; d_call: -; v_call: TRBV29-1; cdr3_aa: CSAYRYNEQFF; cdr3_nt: TGCAGCGCGTACAGGTACAATGAGCAGTTCTTC
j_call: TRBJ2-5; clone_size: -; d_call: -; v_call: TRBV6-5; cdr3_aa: CASRPREDWETQYF; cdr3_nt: TGTGCCAGCAGGCCCAGGGAAGATTGGGAGACCCAGTACTTC
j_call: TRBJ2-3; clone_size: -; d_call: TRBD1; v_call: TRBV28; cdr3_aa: CASSSDRGGTDTQYF; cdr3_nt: TGTGCCAGCAGTTCGGACAGGGGGGGGACAGATACGCAGTATTTT
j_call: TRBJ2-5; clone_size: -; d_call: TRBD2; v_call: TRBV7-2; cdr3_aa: CASSPTLADQETQYF; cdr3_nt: TGTGCCAGCAGCCCGACACTAGCGGACCAAGAGACCCAGTACTTC